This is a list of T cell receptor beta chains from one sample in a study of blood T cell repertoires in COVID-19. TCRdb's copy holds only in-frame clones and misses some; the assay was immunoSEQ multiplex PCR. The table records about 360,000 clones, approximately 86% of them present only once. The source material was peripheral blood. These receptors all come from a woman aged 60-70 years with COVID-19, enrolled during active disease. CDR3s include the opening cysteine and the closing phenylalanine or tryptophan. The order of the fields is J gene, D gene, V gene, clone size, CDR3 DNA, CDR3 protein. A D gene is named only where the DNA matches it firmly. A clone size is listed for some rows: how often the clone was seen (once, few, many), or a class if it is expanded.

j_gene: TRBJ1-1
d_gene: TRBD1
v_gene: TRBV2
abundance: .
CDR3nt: TGTGCCAGCAGTGGGGACAGGGGGATCGGGAACACTGAAGCTTTCTTT
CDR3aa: CASSGDRGIGNTEAFF

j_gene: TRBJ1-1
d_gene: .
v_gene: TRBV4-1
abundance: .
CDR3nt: TGCGCCAGCAGCCAAGACAGGGTGGGAACTGAAGCTTTCTTT
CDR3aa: CASSQDRVGTEAFF

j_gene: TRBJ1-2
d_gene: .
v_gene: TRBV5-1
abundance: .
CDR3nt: TGCGCCAGCAGCCAAACTACTGATAACTATGGCTACACCTTC
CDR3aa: CASSQTTDNYGYTF

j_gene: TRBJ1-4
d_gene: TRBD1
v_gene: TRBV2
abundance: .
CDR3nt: TGTGCCAGCAGTCCACAGGGGAGATATGAAAAACTGTTTTTT
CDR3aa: CASSPQGRYEKLFF

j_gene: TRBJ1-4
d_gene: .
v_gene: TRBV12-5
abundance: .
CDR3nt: TGTGCTAGTGGTTGGGGCCCCCTTAATGAAAAACTGTTTTTT
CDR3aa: CASGWGPLNEKLFF

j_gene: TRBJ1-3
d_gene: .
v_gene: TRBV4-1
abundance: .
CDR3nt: TGCGCCAGCAGCCAAGACAGGACTTCTGGAAACACCATATATTTT
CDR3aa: CASSQDRTSGNTIYF

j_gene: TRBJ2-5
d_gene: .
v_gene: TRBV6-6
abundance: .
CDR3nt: TGTGCCAGCAGGCAGGGAAAACTTTTGGAGACCCAGTACTTC
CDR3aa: CASRQGKLLETQYF

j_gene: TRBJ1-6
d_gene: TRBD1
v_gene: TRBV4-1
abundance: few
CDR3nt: TGCGCCAGCAGCCAAGAACCGGGACAGGGGGCGTTGGCCCTCCACTTT
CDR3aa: CASSQEPGQGALALHF

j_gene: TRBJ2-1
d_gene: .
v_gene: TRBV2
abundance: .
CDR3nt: TGTGCCAGCATGGCCAGGGCCTCACCCCCTTACAATGAGCAGTTCTTC
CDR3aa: CASMARASPPYNEQFF

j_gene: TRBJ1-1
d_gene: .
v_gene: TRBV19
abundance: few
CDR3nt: TGTGCCAGTAGTACCCAGGGGAGGGACACTGAAGCTTTCTTT
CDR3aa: CASSTQGRDTEAFF

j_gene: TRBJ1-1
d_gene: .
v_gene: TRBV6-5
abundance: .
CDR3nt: TGTGCCAGCACCAACGGAGGCCCGGGGGTAACTGAAGCTTTCTTT
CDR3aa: CASTNGGPGVTEAFF

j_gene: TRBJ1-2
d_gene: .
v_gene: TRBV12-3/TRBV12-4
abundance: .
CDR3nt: TGTGCCAGCAGTTTCCAAGCAAACTATGGCTACACCTTC
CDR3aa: CASSFQANYGYTF

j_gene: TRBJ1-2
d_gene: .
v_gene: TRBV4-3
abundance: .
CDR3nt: TGCGCCAGCAGCGAGGGCTATGGCTACACCTTC
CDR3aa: CASSEGYGYTF

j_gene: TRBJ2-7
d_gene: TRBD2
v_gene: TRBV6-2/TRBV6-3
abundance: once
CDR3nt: TGTGCCAGCAGTGACGCTAGCGGGGGCCACTCCTACGAGCAGTACTTC
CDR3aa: CASSDASGGHSYEQYF